The rows below give T cell receptor beta chains drawn from one sample of a study of tissue T cells after allogeneic stem cell transplantation. The table came from immunoSEQ multiplex PCR; TCRdb's copy has only in-frame clones and leaves some out. Of 5,000 to 6,500 clones listed, around two thirds are singletons. The material sequenced was duodenum tissue, taken at autopsy. All receptors derive from a woman aged 18-50 years with breast cancer. CDR3s include the opening cysteine and the closing phenylalanine or tryptophan. A D gene is named only where the DNA matches it firmly. Clone size, where shown, is once, few, many, or a class for clones that have expanded.

>TRBD2|TRBJ2-2|TRBV7-3|.
CASSPPGGSSGTGELFF
TGTGCCAGCAGCCCCCCCGGGGGGTCCTCGGGCACCGGGGAGCTGTTTTTT
>.|TRBJ1-3|TRBV5-4|.
CASSVDRGNTIYF
TGTGCCAGCAGCGTTGACAGAGGAAACACCATATATTTT
>.|TRBJ1-5|TRBV30|medium-sized
CAWSVLGEQPQHF
TGTGCCTGGAGTGTACTGGGGGAGCAGCCCCAGCATTTT
>.|TRBJ2-5|TRBV29-1|once
CSVERSRGETQYF
TGCAGCGTTGAACGATCCCGAGGGGAGACCCAGTACTTC
>TRBD1|TRBJ1-6|TRBV30|.
CAWSVLPSRQGYNSPLHF
TGTGCCTGGAGTGTTCTCCCCTCTCGACAGGGATATAATTCACCCCTCCACTTT
>.|TRBJ1-2|TRBV7-2|few
CASTIGRANGYTF
TGTGCCAGCACCATCGGCAGGGCGAACGGCTACACCTTC
>TRBD1|TRBJ2-1|TRBV27|.
CASRPFGTGGLDEQFF
TGTGCCAGCAGACCTTTTGGGACAGGGGGTCTCGATGAGCAGTTCTTC
>.|TRBJ2-3|TRBV28|.
CASSSTGISTDTQYF
TGTGCCAGCAGTTCAACCGGGATCAGCACAGATACGCAGTATTTT
>TRBD1|TRBJ2-6|TRBV29-1|.
CSADTGAPSGANVLTF
TGCAGCGCCGACACAGGGGCTCCCTCTGGGGCCAACGTCCTGACTTTC
>.|TRBJ2-6|TRBV5-1|.
CASSQRGGANVLTF
TGCGCCAGCAGCCAACGAGGCGGGGCCAACGTCCTGACTTTC
>.|TRBJ1-2|TRBV27|.
CASGTTGTTGYTF
TGTGCCAGCGGTACCACCGGGACAACCGGCTACACCTTC
>.|TRBJ1-2|TRBV3-1/TRBV3-2|.
CASSRDAGVHGYTF
TGTGCCAGCAGCCGAGACGCCGGGGTCCATGGCTACACCTTC
>.|TRBJ1-1|TRBV11-1|.
CASSPDRSNTEAFF
TGTGCCAGCAGCCCAGACAGGTCGAACACTGAAGCTTTCTTT
>.|TRBJ2-2|TRBV2|.
CASSEWTANTGELFF
TGTGCCAGCAGTGAGTGGACAGCGAACACCGGGGAGCTGTTTTTT
>.|TRBJ1-5|TRBV7-7|.
CASSLVLAQGSNQPQHF
TGTGCTAGCAGCTTGGTGCTGGCACAAGGCAGCAATCAGCCCCAGCATTTT
>.|TRBJ2-7|TRBV6-6|.
CASSYVSGYEQYF
TGTGCCAGCAGTTATGTCTCCGGGTACGAGCAGTACTTC
>.|TRBJ1-1|TRBV28|few
CASKSEAFF
TGTGCCAGCAAGAGTGAAGCTTTCTTT
>.|TRBJ2-3|TRBV19|.
CASSIDSPPDTQYF
TGTGCCAGTAGTATCGACTCCCCGCCAGATACGCAGTATTTT
>TRBD1|TRBJ1-6|TRBV30|.
CAWTEGQGYSPLHF
TGTGCCTGGACTGAAGGACAGGGGTATTCACCCCTCCACTTT
>.|TRBJ1-1|TRBV6-2/TRBV6-3|.
CASSRRGGTEAFF
TGTGCCAGCAGCCGGAGGGGGGGCACTGAAGCTTTCTTT
>.|TRBJ2-1|TRBV7-9|.
CASSLWGRDEQFF
TGTGCCAGCAGCTTATGGGGGCGGGATGAGCAGTTCTTC
>TRBD2|TRBJ2-7|TRBV7-7|large
CASSLSSGPAYEQYF
TGTGCTAGCAGCTTGTCTAGCGGCCCAGCCTACGAGCAGTACTTC